The clone carrying this TCR beta chain was observed a few times. This sample was included in a study of blood T cell repertoires in COVID-19. The repertoire was sequenced with immunoSEQ multiplex PCR; TCRdb's copy has only in-frame clones and lacks some. The sample has some 200,000 clones; roughly 80% are singletons. CDR3 length: 17 amino acids. Germline-derived CDR1 and CDR2 are SGDLS and YYNGEE. The ends lost 3 bases at V and 9 bases at J; junction bases unmatched: 13. The chain employs TRBV9 and TRBJ1-6; 9 positions agree with TRBD1. This TCR derives from a woman in her fifties or sixties who had recovered from COVID-19. Input material: peripheral blood. The CDR3 loop is CASSAQPTGGLGSPLHF. The DNA of the CDR3 is TGTGCCAGCAGCGCGCAACCTACAGGGGGCCTTGGTTCACCCCTCCACTTT.